The rows below give T cell receptor beta chains drawn from one sample of a study of blood T cell repertoires in COVID-19. This table comes from immunoSEQ multiplex PCR, and its TCRdb copy is limited to in-frame clones, with some not included. The sample consists of over 200,000 clones, about 90% of them appearing once. Sequencing was carried out using peripheral blood. The receptors derive from a woman between 18 and 30 years old who had recovered from COVID-19. Each CDR3 is given with its conserved first and last residue. The D gene is left open where the match is weak.

D,J,V,DNA,CDR3
TRBD2,TRBJ2-7,TRBV6-1,TGTGCCAGCAGTGAGACTAGCGGTCGCTACGAGCAGTACTTC,CASSETSGRYEQYF
.,TRBJ1-5,TRBV5-6,TGTGCCAGCAGCTTGGTAGGCGGTAATCAGCCCCAGCATTTT,CASSLVGGNQPQHF
.,TRBJ2-7,TRBV5-1,TGCGCCAGCAGCTTGCTTCAGGGAGGTTCCTACGAGCAGTACTTC,CASSLLQGGSYEQYF
.,TRBJ2-5,TRBV27,TGTGCCAGCAGTCCGCAGCCGGAGGGACAAGAGACCCAGTACTTC,CASSPQPEGQETQYF
TRBD1,TRBJ2-1,TRBV11-2,TGTGCCAGCAGCCCGGGGACAGGGAGCTCCTACAATGAGCAGTTCTTC,CASSPGTGSSYNEQFF
TRBD2,TRBJ2-7,TRBV6-5,TGTGCCGTGCCGGGACTAGACTCCTACGAGCAGTACTTC,CAVPGLDSYEQYF
.,TRBJ1-4,TRBV7-9,TGTGCCAGCAGCCCGGAGACCGAACTGTTTTTT,CASSPETELFF
TRBD1,TRBJ1-1,TRBV27,TGTGCCAGCAGTCTAGGGGGCGGTTTGAACACTGAAGCTTTCTTT,CASSLGGGLNTEAFF
.,TRBJ2-5,TRBV20-1,TGCAGTGCTACTGACAATTCGGGGACCCAGTACTTC,CSATDNSGTQYF
.,TRBJ2-1,TRBV6-5,TGTGCCAGCAGGTTAAGCGACTCCTACAATGAGCAGTTCTTC,CASRLSDSYNEQFF